This TCR beta chain was captured in a study of cytomegalovirus exposure and HLA in healthy donors (dated by TCRdb to 2017 to 2019). Background for the entire study: According to an earlier analysis of around 600 of the donors, about 180 million T cells yielded 117 million unique TCR beta sequences and 276 Gb of sequence data. About 310 gigabases of sequencing data and some 85 million unique TCR sequences were included in an early release covering several hundred HLA-typed donors. Of the roughly 410 genotyped donors, 75% to 85% were placed in the genetic ancestry cluster associated with self-reported Caucasian donors. The study aimed to test whether cataloging public T cell receptors could reveal signatures of past pathogen exposure. Using immunosequencing, the study profiled T cell repertoires from about 650 subjects and related those repertoires to cytomegalovirus serostatus. Along with the approximately 650-subject first cohort, a separate validation cohort of over a hundred different subjects was used. To predict cytomegalovirus infection status, the study brought together high-throughput TCR immunosequencing, statistical association of individual TCRs with disease status, and machine learning. A later analysis re-analyzed previously published TCR beta repertoires from roughly 600 donors and added high-resolution HLA genotyping to study TCR occurrence patterns. Rather than drawing on any new phenotypic data, the later analysis identified candidate immune exposures from TCR beta sequences and the way those sequences occurred across donors. An earlier analysis of 500 to 650 of the donors applied high-throughput TCR beta sequencing to assess whether each TCR beta V gene segment acted as functional or pseudogenic. Alongside the repertoire data, information on donor age, sex, ethnicity and CMV serostatus was compiled. A later genetic analysis took genome-wide SNP genotypes for about 55% of the 666 donors and used that subset as a discovery cohort. All discovery cohort repertoires had been generated on a single sequencing platform. HLA typing included class I and class II loci at four-digit resolution. Typing coverage differed by locus: A, B, C, DRB1 and DQB1 were typed in about 629-630 donors, DQA1 in approximately 520, DPA1 in 600 to 610, and DPB1 in just under 490. A few DR-DQ haplotypes were treated as single units for association and clustering because of strong linkage in the cohort. On average, roughly 250,000 unique TCR beta nucleotide sequences were sequenced per donor among some 420 genotyped donors of the cohort, with roughly 20% of those sequences being non-productive. General conclusions and limits of the study: In a later analysis, TCR association rates were found to vary across HLA loci, with the most associated TCRs seen for DRB1 alleles and the fewest for HLA-C alleles. A later analysis found that HLA-associated TCR beta chains were more clonally expanded and had lower generation probabilities than equally common non-associated chains. A later analysis found that most CMV-associated TCR beta chains appeared HLA-restricted, with HLA associations seemingly driven largely by CMV exposure. A further reported finding was that TCR beta sequences accurately predicted the HLA-A and HLA-B alleles for most subjects in the first cohort. Assigning TCR associations to individual alleles was difficult when HLA alleles, especially DR and DQ, strongly co-occurred. Most TCR sequences were seen in very few donors, while some public TCRs were found in many individuals. Seventeen rarely observed V segments, including chromosome 9 orphons, were excluded from the earlier analysis of approximately 500 of the donors because counts were too low. The sequencing pipeline was judged likely to have produced a cluster of highly shared sequence variants as a technical artifact. Because some donors lacked HLA typing at each locus, the association tests relied only on the typed subset. Compared with the approximately 670-donor mean, donors in an Asian-associated ancestry cluster had fewer N-insertions in productive TCRs, according to a later genetic analysis. An association between a missense DCLRE1C variant and V-gene and J-gene trimming of TCR beta chains was found in a later genetic analysis and replicated in an independent cohort. Immune exposure information for the cohort was limited to CMV serostatus. Linkage disequilibrium might explain the correlated functional status among segregating V segments, but an unknown experimental factor could not be excluded. In the study, around 160 TCR beta chains were listed as associated with cytomegalovirus. Three of the identified cytomegalovirus-associated TCR beta chains were confirmed in vitro to be specific for cytomegalovirus antigens. In an earlier analysis of some 640 of the donors, most TCR beta V segments were observed in productive rearrangements about 87% or about 30% of the time, broadly matching IMGT annotations. The cohort was sequenced for TCR beta chains only, and without alpha or paired-chain data the features that could be detected were limited. In a later analysis, several top co-occurrence clusters were reported to appear linked to parvovirus B19, influenza, CMV and Epstein-Barr virus. It was suggested by the authors that the approach could potentially be generalized to other disease states and immunological phenotypes. The presence/absence analyses assumed that sequencing depth was roughly uniform across donors, and that assumption may not be true. The classifier was reported to diagnose cytomegalovirus status with high specificity and sensitivity in both the original cohort and the validation cohort. Some IMGT-functional V segments, including TRBV6-2 and TRBV6-3, could not be told apart with the 87-base-pair reads, so those segments were excluded. A later analysis associated some 17,000 TCR beta sequences with specific HLA alleles at a false discovery rate of 0.05.

V and J lose 0 bases and 4 bases, and a span of 9 bases separates them. Taken from cysteine to phenylalanine, the CDR3 has 14 residues. Left in the record is the CDR3 DNA by itself, 42 bases read in frame from the first base. CDR1 MRHNA and CDR2 SNTAGT were looked up in the germline V gene. The cohort comprised some 700 healthy bone marrow donors. At the time of sampling, all cohort members were nominally healthy, though unrecorded immune exposures were likely present. The donor was CMV seronegative and was included in the group of approximately 350 seronegative cohort members. A peripheral blood sample was provided by each donor, and peripheral blood mononuclear cells were used for TCR beta sequencing. Genomic DNA was extracted from the blood cell samples with the Qiagen DNeasy Blood Extraction Kit. Libraries were made using the immunoSEQ multiplex PCR assay. A mixture of 60 forward primers for TCR Vbeta segments and 13 reverse primers for TCR Jbeta segments was used in the multiplex PCR. The CDR3 region of rearranged TCR beta genes was amplified from genomic DNA with a multiplex PCR assay. On the Illumina HiSeq System, the amplified TCR beta libraries were sequenced as 87-base-pair reads. In the original analysis: Across the 670 or so repertoires, a later analysis counted about 81 million unique TCR beta chains, roughly 11 million of which were shared by at least two donors. To remove PCR and sequencing errors, raw reads were error-corrected and collapsed into unique sequences using a nearest-neighbor algorithm that merged closely related sequences. CDR3 sequences were aligned to IMGT reference sequences to assign V, D and J gene segments. Each retained sequence needed at least a six-nucleotide match to both a V gene segment and a J gene segment. Rearrangements were classified as productive when the CDR3 lacked stop codons and remained in frame with V and J, and all other rearrangements were classified as non-productive. CDR3 was defined by IMGT convention, running from the second conserved V-encoded cysteine to the conserved J-encoded phenylalanine. The earlier analysis of 500 to 650 of the donors excluded any sequence lacking an unambiguous match to a single V gene segment. An earlier analysis of about 590 of the donors classified V segments as functional when productive rearrangements were above 56.7% and as segregating when the standard deviation between donors was above 5%. A statistical classification framework was developed to diagnose cytomegalovirus status using the catalog of TCR beta chain sequences. A later analysis assigned V and J genes by comparing TCR nucleotide sequences with IMGT/GENE-DB human TR gene sequences. The TCRdist pipeline was used in a later analysis to assign CDR3 sequences and most-parsimonious VDJ recombination scenarios. A later analysis defined each TCR beta chain by its CDR3 amino acid sequence plus V-gene family, and excluded reads lacking a unique V-gene family. In a later analysis, 500 to 650 highly shared, low-generation-probability nucleotide sequences were removed to address suspected cross-contamination and a sequencing artifact. In a later analysis, a clonal expansion index for each public chain was calculated from normalized within-repertoire ranks of inferred template counts. A later analysis computed generation probabilities with a VDJ recombination model fitted to out-of-frame rearrangements, and checked the results against IGoR. A later analysis scored TCR-TCR, TCR-HLA and TCR-CMV co-occurrence with hypergeometric tests, applying a repertoire-size bias correction to TCR pairs. A later analysis estimated false discovery rates by permuting HLA or CMV assignments 20 times. A later analysis grouped co-occurring TCRs with DBSCAN, adding TCRdist sequence similarity when clustering within HLA-allele-positive subsets. Repertoires with fewer than 30,000 or more than 120,000 public chains, plus five repertoires with anomalous nucleotide sharing, were excluded from co-occurrence clustering. TCRdb stores this immuneACCESS table with in-frame sequences only. Part of the clones is absent; in the studies checked, under half of the shortfall reflects unresolved V genes, and no reason is known for the rest. V, J and clone size were drawn from that table, and D and trimming were deduced from the DNA. This sample is represented by hundreds of thousands of clones; about 75% of them were singletons. 2% to 2.5% of the sample comes from the top ten.

Regarding this clone: No antigen is known for it. Per-base quality was not reported, and no clone a single base away is much larger than it.

Material for sequencing was PBMCs. The sequence derives from a female donor in good health and CMV-seronegative. The chain links TRBV6-4 with TRBJ2-5; matching of 5 bases hints at TRBD1 as the D gene. The CDR3 reads as follows: CASSDSSGAETQYF. The sequence in DNA is TGTGCCAGCAGTGACTCGTCTGGGGCAGAGACCCAGTACTTC.